A selection of T cell receptor beta chains follows, all from one sample in a study of shared clonotypes between healthy human individuals. Measured with immunoSEQ multiplex PCR; TCRdb has only the in-frame clones, and not every one. The sample gives about 1.9 million clones, 93% of which show up once; about 1.7% is in the top ten. Sample: naive CD8+ T cells from PBMCs. These receptors all stem from a man aged 18 to 29 in good health. Some clones in this sample may be carry-over from other donors' samples. Each CDR3 is given with its conserved first and last residue. The order of the fields is J gene, V gene, CDR3 length, CDR3 protein.

j_gene: TRBJ1-5
v_gene: TRBV10-3
len: 12
CDR3aa: CAISTWGQPQHF

j_gene: TRBJ1-4
v_gene: TRBV4-3
len: 15
CDR3aa: CASSRRGQGNEKLFF

j_gene: TRBJ2-1
v_gene: TRBV19
len: 15
CDR3aa: CASSIIGTNNNEQFF

j_gene: TRBJ2-7
v_gene: TRBV9
len: 15
CDR3aa: CASSADGRSSYEQYF

j_gene: TRBJ2-7
v_gene: TRBV7-8
len: 14
CDR3aa: CASSLDRPHHEQYF

j_gene: TRBJ2-3
v_gene: TRBV29-1
len: 14
CDR3aa: CSVVGGSVTDTQYF

j_gene: TRBJ2-7
v_gene: TRBV27
len: 14
CDR3aa: CASSLDGQAREQYF

j_gene: TRBJ2-1
v_gene: TRBV28
len: 16
CDR3aa: CASSLDWGQFYNEQFF

j_gene: TRBJ1-4
v_gene: TRBV28
len: 13
CDR3aa: CASRGLTNEKLFF

j_gene: TRBJ2-1
v_gene: TRBV29-1
len: 14
CDR3aa: CSVLSGRSYNEQFF

j_gene: TRBJ2-7
v_gene: TRBV7-9
len: 13
CDR3aa: CASSLGHRSEQYF

j_gene: TRBJ1-2
v_gene: TRBV7-2
len: 16
CDR3aa: CASSSIPTGGADGYTF

j_gene: TRBJ2-1
v_gene: TRBV29-1
len: 15
CDR3aa: CSVEGREGLWNEQFF

j_gene: TRBJ2-1
v_gene: TRBV27
len: 16
CDR3aa: CASSPIAGSSYNEQFF

j_gene: TRBJ1-1
v_gene: TRBV19
len: 16
CDR3aa: CASSAIIQGSGTEAFF

j_gene: TRBJ2-7
v_gene: TRBV4-1
len: 15
CDR3aa: CASSQELPVYYEQYF

j_gene: TRBJ2-7
v_gene: TRBV5-1
len: 15
CDR3aa: CASSAGTGFSYEQYF

j_gene: TRBJ2-7
v_gene: TRBV7-9
len: 16
CDR3aa: CASSLGPSGASYEQYF

j_gene: TRBJ2-3
v_gene: TRBV5-8
len: 15
CDR3aa: CASSPGTSDTDTQYF

j_gene: TRBJ2-7
v_gene: TRBV11-2
len: 14
CDR3aa: CASNLAAGYYEQYF

j_gene: TRBJ1-3
v_gene: TRBV7-9
len: 18
CDR3aa: CASSFIPFTGYSGNTIYF

j_gene: TRBJ2-3
v_gene: TRBV4-1
len: 17
CDR3aa: CASSQAALAGVGDTQYF

j_gene: TRBJ2-3
v_gene: TRBV6-1
len: 15
CDR3aa: CASSLTSGSSDTQYF

j_gene: TRBJ1-1
v_gene: TRBV5-1
len: 13
CDR3aa: CASSLARYTEAFF

j_gene: TRBJ2-1
v_gene: TRBV27
len: 15
CDR3aa: CASSSRLAGVYEQFF

j_gene: TRBJ2-5
v_gene: TRBV5-5
len: 13
CDR3aa: CASSGTDQETQYF

j_gene: TRBJ2-2
v_gene: TRBV15
len: 13
CDR3aa: CATRTGITGELFF

j_gene: TRBJ1-5
v_gene: TRBV4-1
len: 14
CDR3aa: CASSQDPGGQPQHF

j_gene: TRBJ2-7
v_gene: TRBV7-2
len: 17
CDR3aa: CASSLAGFPGISYEQYF

j_gene: TRBJ2-7
v_gene: TRBV27
len: 16
CDR3aa: CASSLKASGRIYEQYF

j_gene: TRBJ2-7
v_gene: TRBV7-9
len: 14
CDR3aa: CASSHGLAFYEQYF

j_gene: TRBJ2-2
v_gene: TRBV19
len: 12
CDR3aa: CATTWGPGELFF

j_gene: TRBJ2-1
v_gene: TRBV6-1
len: 15
CDR3aa: CASSEFESSYNEQFF

j_gene: TRBJ2-5
v_gene: TRBV27
len: 17
CDR3aa: CASSLKGLAGDGETQYF

j_gene: TRBJ1-5
v_gene: TRBV5-8
len: 14
CDR3aa: CASSLVAANQPQHF

j_gene: TRBJ1-1
v_gene: TRBV2
len: 14
CDR3aa: CASSALLVDTEAFF

j_gene: TRBJ2-2
v_gene: TRBV29-1
len: 12
CDR3aa: CSVKRQTGELFF

j_gene: TRBJ2-7
v_gene: TRBV27
len: 18
CDR3aa: CASRKGLAEGGILYEQYF

j_gene: TRBJ2-2
v_gene: TRBV4-3
len: 17
CDR3aa: CASSQDRIAANTGELFF

j_gene: TRBJ2-7
v_gene: TRBV4-3
len: 16
CDR3aa: CASSQDWARASHEQYF

j_gene: TRBJ2-1
v_gene: TRBV6-6
len: 14
CDR3aa: CASRAGGFEVEQFF

j_gene: TRBJ2-1
v_gene: TRBV6-5
len: 15
CDR3aa: CASRESSGPYNEQFF

j_gene: TRBJ1-1
v_gene: TRBV27
len: 11
CDR3aa: CASSLGPTAFF

j_gene: TRBJ2-3
v_gene: TRBV6-5
len: 15
CDR3aa: CASSYLGTGTDTQYF

j_gene: TRBJ1-3
v_gene: TRBV4-1
len: 17
CDR3aa: CASSQVGEPGAGNTIYF